These T cell receptor beta chains were read from a single sample in a study of blood T cell repertoires in COVID-19. Sequencing was performed with immunoSEQ multiplex PCR; in TCRdb, only in-frame clones are kept and a portion is missing. This sample carries 180,000 or so clones, roughly four fifths of them seen once, and the ten largest clones take 11%. The sample consisted of peripheral blood. All receptors derive from a woman between 40 and 55 years old with COVID-19, enrolled during active disease. Both conserved end residues are part of each CDR3. The order of the fields is D gene, V gene, J gene, clone size, CDR3 protein, CDR3 DNA. The D gene is left open where the match is weak. The size entry is marked missing in some rows and otherwise reads once, few, many or a size class.

TRBD1	TRBV19	TRBJ1-2	NA	CASSIAAGGYGYTF	TGTGCCAGTAGTATAGCGGCAGGGGGCTATGGCTACACCTTC
TRBD2	TRBV5-5	TRBJ2-3	NA	CASSLGLAGEDTQYF	TGTGCCAGCAGCTTGGGCCTAGCGGGGGAAGATACGCAGTATTTT
TRBD1	TRBV29-1	TRBJ2-7	NA	CSVAPTGVEQYF	TGCAGCGTTGCCCCGACAGGGGTCGAGCAGTACTTC
NA	TRBV11-3	TRBJ2-1	NA	CASSSKGVFEDAPNREQFF	TGTGCCAGCAGCTCTAAGGGGGTCTTCGAAGACGCCCCGAATCGGGAGCAGTTCTTC
NA	TRBV7-9	TRBJ2-5	few	CASSIKETQYF	TGTGCCAGCAGCATCAAAGAGACCCAGTACTTC
TRBD2	TRBV9	TRBJ2-1	NA	CASSGGLAGGRSYNEQFF	TGTGCCAGCAGCGGGGGACTAGCGGGAGGTCGTTCCTACAATGAGCAGTTCTTC
TRBD2	TRBV20-1	TRBJ2-1	once	CSASRGDLYNEQFF	TGCAGTGCTAGTCGGGGGGACCTCTACAATGAGCAGTTCTTC
NA	TRBV5-1	TRBJ1-1	NA	CASSRNPGTEAFF	TGCGCCAGCAGCCGAAATCCGGGCACTGAAGCTTTCTTT
NA	TRBV28	TRBJ2-6	NA	CASSPGGLPTGANVLTF	TGTGCCAGCAGCCCAGGGGGACTTCCTACTGGGGCCAACGTCCTGACTTTC
TRBD1	TRBV7-9	TRBJ2-1	NA	CASSSRGTAYNEQFF	TGTGCCAGCAGCTCGAGGGGGACAGCCTACAATGAGCAGTTCTTC
NA	TRBV7-2	TRBJ2-7	few	CASSGPYGGGPEQYF	TGTGCCAGCAGCGGGCCCTACGGCGGGGGCCCCGAACAGTACTTC
TRBD1	TRBV4-1	TRBJ1-5	NA	CASSQYRGQEQPQHF	TGCGCCAGCAGCCAGTACAGGGGGCAAGAACAGCCCCAGCATTTT
NA	TRBV6-5	TRBJ1-6	NA	CASRGSHSPLHF	TGTGCCAGCAGGGGCAGTCATTCACCCCTCCACTTT
NA	TRBV28	TRBJ2-7	NA	CASSPPDSLTYEQYF	TGTGCCAGCAGTCCTCCGGACAGCCTTACCTACGAGCAGTACTTC
TRBD2	TRBV4-2	TRBJ2-2	NA	CASSQEGVGGTGELFF	TGTGCCAGCAGCCAAGAGGGAGTCGGGGGGACCGGGGAGCTGTTTTTT
TRBD1	TRBV5-4	TRBJ1-1	NA	CASSWGGQGGTEAFF	TGTGCCAGCAGCTGGGGCGGACAGGGGGGCACTGAAGCTTTCTTT
NA	TRBV5-1	TRBJ2-3	NA	CASSLAGSGTDTQYF	TGCGCCAGCAGCTTGGCCGGGAGCGGGACAGATACGCAGTATTTT
TRBD1	TRBV19	TRBJ2-7	few	CASSIRDRANEQYF	TGTGCCAGTAGTATCCGGGACAGGGCCAACGAGCAGTACTTC
TRBD2	TRBV19	TRBJ2-5	NA	CASSITPWGTSLETQYF	TGTGCCAGTAGTATAACCCCTTGGGGGACTAGCCTGGAGACCCAGTACTTC
TRBD1	TRBV5-1	TRBJ2-1	NA	CASSGTGGYNEQFF	TGCGCCAGCAGCGGGACAGGGGGGTACAATGAGCAGTTCTTC
NA	TRBV6-5	TRBJ2-1	once	CASSRTRREYNEQFF	TGTGCCAGCAGCCGGACCAGGAGGGAGTACAATGAGCAGTTCTTC
NA	TRBV29-1	TRBJ1-1	NA	CSCTELTAEAFF	TGCAGCTGTACAGAGCTGACAGCAGAAGCTTTCTTT
NA	TRBV7-9	TRBJ2-1	NA	CASSLDWDAAAELFF	TGTGCCAGCAGTTTGGACTGGGATGCAGCGGCCGAGCTGTTCTTC
NA	TRBV21-1	TRBJ1-6	NA	CASSNTTSLRQVQGPLHF	TGTGCCAGCAGCAACACCACATCCCTTCGACAGGTCCAGGGACCCCTCCACTTT
TRBD1	TRBV7-8	TRBJ1-1	NA	CASSLKGGAAEAFF	TGTGCCAGCAGCTTAAAAGGGGGCGCGGCTGAAGCTTTCTTT
NA	TRBV7-3	TRBJ2-5	NA	CASSPRWGVETQYF	TGTGCCAGCAGCCCCCGGTGGGGGGTGGAGACCCAGTACTTC
TRBD2	TRBV30	TRBJ2-2	once	CAWSVLWASGGANTGELFF	TGTGCCTGGAGTGTACTTTGGGCTAGCGGGGGTGCGAACACCGGGGAGCTGTTTTTT
TRBD2	TRBV14	TRBJ2-5	NA	CASSQDLPGGGETQYF	TGTGCCAGCAGCCAAGATCTACCGGGGGGGGGAGAGACCCAGTACTTC
NA	TRBV4-1	TRBJ1-5	NA	CASSQVTGPNQPQHF	TGCGCCAGCAGCCAGGTGACAGGCCCGAATCAGCCCCAGCATTTT
NA	TRBV6-1	TRBJ1-5	NA	CASSEFVADYSNQPQHF	TGTGCCAGCAGTGAATTCGTGGCAGACTATAGCAATCAGCCCCAGCATTTT
NA	TRBV28	TRBJ1-6	NA	CASSFRTATFSSYNSPLHF	TGTGCCAGCAGTTTCAGGACAGCGACATTCAGCTCCTATAATTCACCCCTCCACTTT
TRBD2	TRBV6-1	TRBJ2-1	once	CASSEAKIIAGGSDEQFF	TGTGCCAGCAGTGAAGCTAAAATAATAGCGGGAGGGTCCGATGAGCAGTTCTTC
NA	TRBV28	TRBJ1-1	NA	CASIGQLNTEAFF	TGTGCCAGCATTGGGCAGTTGAACACTGAAGCTTTCTTT
TRBD1	TRBV10-3	TRBJ2-1	once	CAIREGGQGSNEQFF	TGTGCCATCAGGGAAGGGGGACAGGGGAGCAATGAGCAGTTCTTC
NA	TRBV6-5	TRBJ1-2	NA	CASKYGGSNYGYTF	TGTGCCAGCAAATACGGCGGTTCTAACTATGGCTACACCTTC
NA	TRBV9	TRBJ2-7	NA	CASSAPQLGAEQYF	TGTGCCAGCAGCGCACCTCAACTAGGCGCCGAGCAGTACTTC
TRBD1	TRBV6-5	TRBJ1-6	NA	CASTTPGQGWSPLHF	TGTGCCAGCACCACACCGGGACAGGGGTGGTCACCCCTCCACTTT
TRBD2	TRBV19	TRBJ2-5	NA	CASSIGVAGLGETQYF	TGTGCCAGTAGTATCGGGGTAGCGGGGTTGGGGGAGACCCAGTACTTC
NA	TRBV29-1	TRBJ1-5	NA	CSVRGGINQPQHF	TGCAGCGTTCGGGGAGGAATCAATCAGCCCCAGCATTTT
NA	TRBV29-1	TRBJ2-3	NA	CSVEGSSRVQYF	TGCAGCGTCGAAGGGTCGAGCAGGGTGCAGTATTTT
TRBD1	TRBV11-3	TRBJ2-2	few	CASSLDGTGYGELFF	TGTGCCAGCAGCTTAGACGGGACAGGGTACGGGGAGCTGTTTTTT
TRBD1	TRBV4-1	TRBJ1-5	once	CASSPRVPGGNQPQHF	TGCGCCAGCAGCCCAAGGGTTCCAGGGGGGAATCAGCCCCAGCATTTT
NA	TRBV30	TRBJ2-7	NA	CAWSRGAYEQYF	TGTGCCTGGAGCAGGGGGGCCTACGAGCAGTACTTC
NA	TRBV7-9	TRBJ1-6	few	CASSFGNNSPLHF	TGTGCCAGCAGCTTCGGGAATAATTCACCCCTCCACTTT
TRBD2	TRBV30	TRBJ2-2	few	CACSSEGLVTGELFF	TGTGCCTGCAGCTCCGAGGGACTAGTCACCGGGGAGCTGTTTTTT